This is a list of T cell receptor beta chains from one sample in a study of response to subunit inactivated influenza vaccine. MiXCR was run by TCRdb on the RT-PCR reads, yielding one entry per CDR3 protein. Of 600,000 to 850,000 distinct CDR3 sequences in the sample, around 13% were seen once. Sequencing used PBMCs from blood, obtained 14 to 15 days before vaccination. The receptors shown here come from a man between 50 and 59 years old who received an inactivated influenza vaccine. Both conserved end residues are part of each CDR3. D genes are given only for firm matches. Rows give clone size only sometimes, using once, few, many, or a class for an expanded clone.

>once|TRBD2|TRBJ2-5|16|TRBV12-3/TRBV12-4
CASSFRERGSEETQYF
TGTGCCAGCAGTTTCAGGGAGCGGGGGTCAGAAGAGACCCAGTACTTC
>few|TRBD2|TRBJ2-7|15|TRBV28
CASSDARWGLAEQYF
TGTGCCAGCAGTGATGCGCGGTGGGGACTAGCAGAGCAGTACTTC
>few|.|TRBJ1-2|15|TRBV19
CASSAGQTPSYGYTF
TGTGCCAGTAGTGCCGGACAGACACCAAGCTATGGCTACACCTTC
>many|.|TRBJ2-7|14|TRBV5-6
CASSSGTLTYEQYF
TGTGCCAGCAGTTCCGGGACACTAACCTACGAGCAGTACTTC
>many|TRBD2|TRBJ2-1|15|TRBV15
CATSRLAGPNNEQFF
TGTGCCACCAGCAGACTAGCGGGACCTAACAATGAGCAGTTCTTC
>few|TRBD1|TRBJ1-4|11|TRBV5-1
CASSTGQAVRF
TGCGCCAGCAGCACCGGACAGGCCGTTAGGTTT
>few|TRBD2|TRBJ2-1|18|TRBV9
CASSVGGIGSGSWNEQFF
TGTGCCAGCAGCGTAGGGGGGATCGGTAGCGGGAGCTGGAATGAGCAGTTCTTC
>few|TRBD1|TRBJ2-1|15|TRBV29-1
CSVVGQGEIYNEQFF
TGCAGCGTTGTAGGACAGGGGGAAATCTACAATGAGCAGTTCTTC
>few|.|TRBJ2-5|14|TRBV27
CASSPRLFGETQYF
TGTGCCAGCAGTCCGCGACTATTTGGGGAGACCCAGTACTTC
>many|.|TRBJ2-2|14|TRBV6-2/TRBV6-3
CASRQGLILGELFF
TGTGCCAGCAGACAGGGTCTAATCCTCGGGGAGCTGTTTTTT
>few|.|TRBJ1-2|13|TRBV20-1
CSARDQGRYGYTF
TGCAGTGCTAGAGATCAAGGGAGATATGGCTACACCTTC
>.|.|TRBJ1-1|15|TRBV7-2
CASSLGAGADTEAFF
TGTGCCAGCAGCTTAGGGGCAGGGGCGGACACTGAAGCTTTCTTT
>few|.|TRBJ1-2|11|TRBV2
CASYGRDGYTF
TGTGCCAGCTACGGGAGGGATGGCTACACCTTC
>.|TRBD2|TRBJ2-1|16|TRBV6-2/TRBV6-3
CASSYPASGSYNEQFF
TGTGCCAGCAGTTACCCTGCAAGCGGGAGCTACAATGAGCAGTTCTTC
>.|TRBD1|TRBJ2-5|14|TRBV3-1
CASSNRGLQETQYF
TGTGCCAGCAGCAACAGGGGGCTCCAAGAGACCCAGTACTTC
>few|.|TRBJ2-3|13|TRBV2
CASSSPSVNTQYF
TGTGCCAGCAGCTCACCCTCTGTAAATACGCAGTATTTT
>few|TRBD1|TRBJ1-6|15|TRBV5-1
CASSLTGEQGSPLHF
TGCGCCAGCAGCTTGACAGGGGAACAGGGGTCACCCCTCCACTTT
>.|TRBD1|TRBJ1-1|15|TRBV11-2
CASSSGTGWGTEAFF
TGTGCCAGCAGCTCAGGGACAGGGTGGGGGACTGAAGCTTTCTTT
>many|TRBD2|TRBJ2-1|15|TRBV12-3/TRBV12-4
CASSLGSGRGGEQFF
TGTGCCAGCAGTTTGGGTAGCGGGAGAGGGGGTGAGCAGTTCTTC
>.|.|TRBJ2-2|17|TRBV5-1
CASSLTWDQGSTGELFF
TGCGCCAGCAGCCTAACCTGGGACCAGGGGAGCACCGGGGAGCTGTTTTTT
>.|TRBD1|TRBJ2-7|14|TRBV12-3/TRBV12-4
CASSDNRGSYEQYF
TGTGCCAGCAGTGATAACAGGGGGTCCTACGAGCAGTACTTC
>.|.|TRBJ2-7|15|TRBV20-1
CSARDPGQTSEEQYF
TGCAGTGCTAGAGACCCGGGACAAACGAGTGAAGAGCAGTACTTC
>few|TRBD2|TRBJ2-2|16|TRBV6-2/TRBV6-3
CASTRPPGLASGELFF
TGTGCCAGCACACGACCCCCGGGACTAGCCTCCGGGGAGCTGTTTTTT
>.|.|TRBJ1-1|16|TRBV6-2/TRBV6-3
CASSYDSRRVNTEAFF
TGTGCCAGCAGTTATGACAGCCGTCGGGTGAACACTGAAGCTTTCTTT
>.|.|TRBJ1-5|15|TRBV6-1
CASRIDPYSNQPQHF
TGTGCCAGCAGGATAGACCCTTATAGCAATCAGCCCCAGCATTTT
>few|.|TRBJ2-7|11|TRBV12-3/TRBV12-4
CATSNSYEQYF
TGTGCCACCTCGAACTCCTACGAGCAGTACTTC
>few|.|TRBJ2-7|15|TRBV6-2/TRBV6-3
CASSSRIAGVSEQYF
TGTGCCAGCAGTTCCAGAATAGCAGGGGTTTCCGAGCAGTACTTC
>.|.|TRBJ1-3|16|TRBV4-1
CASSQAVQARTSTIYF
TGCGCCAGCAGCCAAGCGGTTCAGGCCCGGACTAGCACCATATATTTT
>.|.|TRBJ2-3|14|TRBV7-8
CASSPRDSPNTQYF
TGTGCCAGCAGCCCTCGGGACTCCCCGAATACGCAGTATTTT
>.|.|TRBJ2-7|14|TRBV20-1
CSAETLADIYEQYF
TGCAGTGCTGAAACACTCGCGGACATTTACGAGCAGTACTTC
>.|.|TRBJ2-7|15|TRBV27
CASSKRRGASYEQYF
TGTGCCAGCAGTAAGCGACGGGGGGCCTCCTACGAGCAGTACTTC
>few|TRBD1|TRBJ1-5|14|TRBV5-1
CASSSGQGREPQHF
TGCGCCAGCAGCTCGGGACAGGGACGGGAGCCCCAGCATTTT
>.|.|TRBJ2-6|12|TRBV10-3
CATQPGANVLTF
TGTGCCACCCAACCTGGGGCCAACGTCCTGACTTTC
>few|TRBD1|TRBJ2-5|14|TRBV11-2
CASSSHRGSETQYF
TGTGCCAGCAGCTCTCACAGGGGATCGGAGACCCAGTACTTC
>.|TRBD1|TRBJ2-7|13|TRBV6-1
CASRKDREYEQYF
TGTGCCAGCAGAAAGGACAGGGAATACGAGCAGTACTTC
>few|.|TRBJ2-5|16|TRBV5-5
CASSLGRGGRIETQYF
TGTGCCAGCAGCTTGGGCCGTGGGGGGCGCATAGAGACCCAGTACTTC
>.|TRBD2|TRBJ2-5|17|TRBV7-2
CASSLGVSSGAQETQYF
TGTGCCAGCAGCTTAGGAGTCTCTAGCGGGGCCCAAGAGACCCAGTACTTC
>few|.|TRBJ1-6|14|TRBV7-2
CASSQATFNSPLHF
TGTGCCAGCAGCCAAGCCACTTTCAATTCACCCCTCCACTTT
>few|TRBD2|TRBJ2-7|15|TRBV7-9
CASSLTSGSFYEQYF
TGTGCCAGCAGCCTGACTAGCGGTTCTTTCTACGAGCAGTACTTC
>.|.|TRBJ2-6|15|TRBV5-1
CASSLDESGANVLTF
TGCGCCAGCAGCTTGGACGAGTCTGGGGCCAACGTCCTGACTTTC
>few|.|TRBJ2-5|14|TRBV20-1
CSALVLGYQETQYF
TGCAGTGCTTTAGTTCTCGGGTACCAAGAGACCCAGTACTTC
>.|TRBD1|TRBJ2-2|17|TRBV6-5
CASSLAVDRGRFRELFF
TGTGCCAGCAGTTTGGCTGTTGACAGGGGGCGATTCCGGGAGCTGTTTTTT
>few|TRBD2|TRBJ2-7|13|TRBV4-3
CASSQALAGEQYF
TGCGCCAGCAGCCAAGCCCTAGCGGGCGAGCAGTACTTC
>.|.|TRBJ2-1|16|TRBV28
CASRRQLVAGNNEQFF
TGTGCCAGCAGACGCCAATTAGTGGCGGGTAACAATGAGCAGTTCTTC
>few|TRBD2|TRBJ2-3|18|TRBV11-2
CASSAGPPTSGYTDTQYF
TGTGCCAGCAGCGCCGGTCCGCCTACTAGCGGATACACAGATACGCAGTATTTT
>.|TRBD1|TRBJ1-1|17|TRBV6-2/TRBV6-3
CASSPPGQGSWNTEAFF
TGTGCCAGCAGTCCGCCGGGACAGGGAAGTTGGAACACTGAAGCTTTCTTT
>many|.|TRBJ2-1|12|TRBV6-5
CASSYSGNEQFF
TGTGCCAGCAGTTACTCGGGCAATGAGCAGTTCTTC
>few|.|TRBJ1-5|18|TRBV11-1
CASSPGTALGSRNQPQHF
TGTGCCAGCAGCCCAGGGACCGCGCTCGGGTCTAGGAATCAGCCCCAGCATTTT
>few|.|TRBJ2-3|17|TRBV6-5
CASSYSLGRTGTDTQYF
TGTGCCAGCAGTTACTCATTGGGGCGCACGGGCACAGATACGCAGTATTTT